The 21 T cell receptor beta chains below were found in one sample sequenced in a study of neurological immune-mediated disorders. Each CDR3 protein is one row after TCRdb ran MiXCR on the 5' RACE reads. The data hold under 80,000 distinct CDR3 sequences, with roughly 3.6% observed a single time. The sequenced sample was PBMCs. The source of these receptors is a man between 25 and 39 years old with multiple sclerosis.

This clonotype was detected ten times or more. The gene calls are TRBV5-1 and TRBJ1-2; 7 bases line up with TRBD1. With 2 bases clipped from V and 3 bases from J, the junction kept 4 bases outside the gene matches. The CDR3 extends over 14 amino acids. Germline V CDR1 and CDR2: SGHRS, YFSETQ. The CDR3 bases are TGCGCCAGCAGCTTAACCGGGACAGACTATGGCTACACCTTC. It is translated as CASSLTGTDYGYTF.

This clonotype was detected only a few times. This may come from a read error, since a much larger clone is one base off. V is TRBV20-1 and J is TRBJ2-3, with a possible D match to TRBD1 (5 bases). Germline lookup yields CDR1 DFQATT and CDR2 SNEGSKA (reference sequence). Trimming removed 5 bases from V and 2 bases from J, with 11 bases in between. This CDR3 region has 13 residues. CDR3 loop: CSALDRITDTQYF. CDR3 coding DNA: TGCAGTGCTTTAGACAGAATCACAGATACGCAGTATTTT.

As for this clonotype: Possible read error: a much larger clone is one base away. The chain couples TRBV20-1 to TRBJ1-1, with 9 bases matching TRBD1. Losses at the gene ends were 2 bases for V and 7 bases for J; bases not matched to a gene: 5. Germline V gene sequence: CDR1 DFQATT, CDR2 SNEGSKA (reference sequence). The CDR3 spans 13 residues. CDR3 in amino acids: CSARSGTGSEAFF. CDR3 nucleotide sequence: TGCAGTGCTAGAAGTGGGACAGGGAGTGAAGCTTTCTTT.

There are many counts of this clonotype. The chain carries TRBV20-1 and TRBJ1-1; a weak D match, TRBD1 (5 bases). V lost 5 bases and J 6 bases, leaving 19 bases between the germline ends. The CDR3 length is 14 residues. Germline V gene data show CDR1 as DFQATT and CDR2 as SNEGSKA (reference sequence). The CDR3 here is CSARRSGPGAEAFF. The CDR3 region has the DNA TGCAGTGCTCGTCGTTCTGGCCCGGGGGCTGAAGCTTTCTTT.

This clonotype has a count of ten or more. The chain combines TRBV5-1 with TRBJ2-7, with D possibly TRBD2 on 8 matching bases. The germline V gene has CDR1 SGHRS and CDR2 YFSETQ. V shed 3 bases and J shed 1 base, with 14 bases lying between them. The CDR3 sequence is 15 residues long. This CDR3 is CASSSGGTDSYEQYF. The DNA for the CDR3 is TGCGCCAGCAGCTCGGGAGGGACAGATTCCTACGAGCAGTACTTC.

This clonotype came up many times. At one of its ends the junction is not consistent with the germline gene, which may arise from a read error. The chain carries TRBV5-1 and TRBJ1-6, with unresolved D. Germline-derived CDR1 and CDR2 are SGHRS and YFSETQ. This CDR3 region has 14 residues. The CDR3 loop is CASSLGPSHSTLNF. For the CDR3, the DNA is TGCGCCAGCAGCCTCGGCCCTTCTCATTCGACCCTCAACTTT.

This clonotype was found a few times. The rearrangement joins TRBV10-1 to TRBJ2-7; 10 nucleotides agree with TRBD1. The CDR3 covers 15 residues. V lost 4 bases and J lost 1; bases outside the gene matches: 4. Germline loops: CDR1 WNHNN, CDR2 SYGVQD (reference sequence). The CDR3 loop reads CASSGGTGVSYEQYF. The CDR3 DNA follows: TGCGCCAGCAGTGGGGGGACAGGGGTTTCCTACGAGCAGTACTTC.

This clonotype has a count of ten or more. The chain employs TRBV7-2 and TRBJ1-5; D perhaps matches TRBD1 (6 bases). V was clipped by 1 base and J by 5 bases, with 12 bases between them. Germline loops: CDR1 SGHTA, CDR2 FQGNSA. The CDR3 loop spans 15 amino acids. The CDR3: CASSLETGRDQPQHF. In nucleotides, the CDR3 is TGTGCCAGCAGCTTAGAAACAGGGCGGGATCAGCCCCAGCATTTT.

This clonotype was detected ten times or more. J is TRBJ2-7 and V is TRBV20-1, with D possibly being TRBD2 (6 bases). The CDR3 is 17 residues long. CDR1 and CDR2 from the germline V gene are DFQATT and SNEGSKA (reference sequence). The ends were cut back, 0 bases at V and 3 bases at J, with 21 bases in the middle. As DNA, the CDR3 is TGCAGTGCTAGAGATGGACGGGGCGTTGTGGGGGGCTACGAGCAGTACTTC. Its protein product is CSARDGRGVVGGYEQYF.

This clonotype has ten or more counts. V is TRBV20-1 and J is TRBJ1-4; 8 bases match TRBD1. The trim removed 5 bases at V and 3 bases at J, leaving 5 bases unmatched. This CDR3 region has 14 residues. Germline V CDR1 and CDR2: DFQATT, SNEGSKA (reference sequence). CDR3 bases: TGCAGTGCTGGACAGGGCCTGGCTAATGAAAAACTGTTTTTT. Its translation: CSAGQGLANEKLFF.

This clonotype was picked up many times. This chain joins TRBV3-1 and TRBJ1-2; D is unresolved. The CDR3 sequence is 14 residues long. V gave up 0 bases and J gave up 6 bases, with 11 bases separating them. The germline gives CDR1 LGHDT, CDR2 YNNKEL (reference sequence). The CDR3 coding sequence is TGTGCCAGCAGCCAAGATCTTACAGCAGATGGCTACACCTTC. This codes for CASSQDLTADGYTF.

At least ten counts were recorded for this clonotype. This chain connects TRBV14 to TRBJ2-1; 10 positions match TRBD2. This CDR3 spans 16 amino acids. J lost 5 bases, V lost 4 bases, and 8 bases had no gene match. CDR1 is SGHDN, CDR2 FVKESK, per germline. CDR3 in amino acids: CASSPFSSGGDNEQFF. For the CDR3, the DNA is TGTGCCAGCAGCCCCTTTTCTAGCGGGGGAGACAATGAGCAGTTCTTC.

In this sample, this clonotype turned up many times. This rearrangement joins TRBV6-2 or TRBV6-3 to TRBJ2-3, with D perhaps given as TRBD1 or TRBD2 (5 bases each). CDR1 and CDR2 (germline): MNHEY, SVGEGT. The germline V and J ends were trimmed by 6 bases and 6 bases, with 16 bases remaining between them. This CDR3 has 14 amino acids. The CDR3 coding sequence is TGTGCCAGCAGCCCCGGTGGGGGTGCGGATACGCAGTATTTT. Residues: CASSPGGGADTQYF.

This clonotype has ten or more counts. DNA of the CDR3: TGCGCCAGCAGCCCCCCCGGGACAGGGGGCGTCGGCTACACCTTC. Translation: CASSPPGTGGVGYTF. The chain carries TRBV5-1 and TRBJ1-2; 12 bases align to TRBD1. This CDR3 has 15 amino acids. Trimming at V came to 4 bases and at J to 8 bases, leaving 9 bases not matched to a gene. Germline V gene data show CDR1 as SGHRS and CDR2 as YFSETQ.

This chain connects TRBV20-1 to TRBJ1-1; 10 bases are shared with TRBD1. Germline values: CDR1 DFQATT, CDR2 SNEGSKA (reference sequence). V shed 1 base and J 3 bases; nucleotides not matched to a gene: 5. The CDR3 runs to 15 residues. CDR3 coding DNA: TGCAGTGCTAGAGGGAACGGACAGGGGGACACTGAAGCTTTCTTT. Amino acid sequence: CSARGNGQGDTEAFF.

This clonotype was detected many times. The chain joins TRBV20-1 to TRBJ2-3, with 16 bases fitting TRBD2. The trim removed 2 bases at V and 5 bases at J, leaving 13 bases unmatched. Germline V gene sequence: CDR1 DFQATT, CDR2 SNEGSKA (reference sequence). The CDR3 runs 19 residues. CDR3 loop: CSARPFPGLAGGPIDTQYF. The CDR3, as DNA: TGCAGTGCTAGACCCTTCCCGGGACTAGCGGGGGGGCCGATAGATACGCAGTATTTT.

This clonotype was picked up many times. The chain recombines TRBV5-1 with TRBJ2-2; maybe TRBD2 (5 bases). Trimming cost V 4 bases and J 4 bases, with 20 bases left between them. The CDR3 consists of 17 residues. The germline V gene encodes CDR1 SGHRS and CDR2 YFSETQ. The CDR3 bases are TGCGCCAGCAGCCTCCTACAGTCGGGATCGGGCACCGGGGAGCTGTTTTTT. Translating gives CASSLLQSGSGTGELFF.

This clonotype was seen at least ten times. The rearrangement links TRBV5-1 to TRBJ1-1; 9 bases fit TRBD1. The germline V gene encodes CDR1 SGHRS and CDR2 YFSETQ. This CDR3 has 15 residues. Trimming at V came to 4 bases and at J to 1 base, leaving 5 bases not matched to a gene. Written as DNA, the CDR3 is TGCGCCAGCAGCGTCGGACAGGGGAAGAACACTGAAGCTTTCTTT. Encoded protein: CASSVGQGKNTEAFF.

This clonotype came up many times. The genes are TRBV5-1 and TRBJ2-7; D not resolved. V lost 0 bases and J lost 5, with 6 bases in between. Per germline, CDR1 SGHRS and CDR2 YFSETQ. The CDR3 is 12 residues long. The CDR3: CASSLGDHEQYF. The CDR3 DNA sequence: TGCGCCAGCAGCTTGGGAGACCACGAGCAGTACTTC.

The sample holds many counts of this clonotype. The chain carries TRBV20-1 and TRBJ1-1, with D possibly matching TRBD1 (5 bases). This CDR3 has 14 amino acids. Germline loops: CDR1 DFQATT, CDR2 SNEGSKA (reference sequence). Trimming removed 5 bases at V and 11 bases at J, with 24 bases between. The CDR3 DNA is TGCAGTGCTCATCTTCCGGCCGGGCCCAGGGCGGCTTTCTTT. Protein sequence: CSAHLPAGPRAAFF.

This clonotype was seen repeatedly, ten times or more. V is TRBV6-4 and J is TRBJ2-3, with D tentatively TRBD2 (6 bases). Looked up from germline, CDR1 is MRHNA and CDR2 is SNTAGT. Between the trimmed V and J ends, which lost 3 bases and 4 bases, there was a span of 14 bases. The CDR3 loop spans 15 amino acids. The CDR3 nucleotides are TGTGCCAGCAGTGAAGGCGAGGAGGGTGCAGATACGCAGTATTTT. It encodes CASSEGEEGADTQYF.